This is a list of T cell receptor beta chains from one sample in a study of T cell responses to AZD1222 COVID-19 vaccine. Only in-frame clones appear in the TCRdb table, and some are missing; sequencing was by immunoSEQ multiplex PCR. The profile shows 150,000 or so clones, 92% of them singletons. The source was peripheral blood, collected 28 days after the second AZD1222 dose. The receptors here all came from an adult who received the AZD1222 COVID-19 vaccine. Both conserved end residues are part of each CDR3. D genes are given only for firm matches. A clone size is listed for some rows: how often the clone was seen (once, few, many), or a class if it is expanded.

>TRBJ2-1|TRBD2|NA|TRBV28
CACLGGTSGSNEQFF
TGTGCCTGCCTAGGGGGGACTAGCGGGAGCAATGAGCAGTTCTTC
>TRBJ1-2|TRBD1|few|TRBV27
CASSLSPDRALATF
TGTGCCAGCAGTTTATCCCCCGACAGGGCACTCGCCACCTTC
>TRBJ2-2|TRBD2|NA|TRBV5-1
CASSPGTSDYFTGELFF
TGCGCCAGCAGCCCCGGGACTAGCGATTACTTCACCGGGGAGCTGTTTTTT
>TRBJ1-4|NA|NA|TRBV7-9
CASSLRRARDEKLFF
TGTGCCAGCAGCTTAAGGAGGGCTCGCGATGAAAAACTGTTTTTT
>TRBJ1-2|NA|NA|TRBV12-3/TRBV12-4
CASSLAHYGYTF
TGTGCCAGCAGTTTAGCCCACTATGGCTACACCTTC
>TRBJ2-3|NA|NA|TRBV28
CASSKGTQDTQYF
TGTGCCAGCAGTAAGGGGACCCAAGATACGCAGTATTTT
>TRBJ2-5|TRBD1|NA|TRBV28
CASRTGNQETQYF
TGTGCCAGCCGGACAGGGAATCAAGAGACCCAGTACTTC
>TRBJ2-5|NA|NA|TRBV12-3/TRBV12-4
CASRRTAQETQYF
TGTGCCAGCAGGAGGACAGCCCAAGAGACCCAGTACTTC
>TRBJ2-7|TRBD1|NA|TRBV6-5
CASGGTGSEQYF
TGTGCCAGCGGCGGGACAGGGTCAGAGCAGTACTTC
>TRBJ1-5|NA|NA|TRBV15
CATSRSGTQANQPQHF
TGTGCCACCAGCAGATCGGGAACTCAAGCCAATCAGCCCCAGCATTTT